This TCR beta chain was profiled in a study of T-cell memory formation after mild COVID-19. About the research overall: Most TCR clusters belonged to a single donor.

Study-level findings and limits: Day 15 to 85 contracting clones showed balanced CD4/CD8; day 15 to 37 expanders favored CD4+. CD4+ contracting clones were found mainly in CM and EM, and CD8+ ones in EMRA.

The sample holds many counts of this clonotype. No antigen is known for it. Constant-segment primers served in 5'RACE that generated TCR alpha and TCR beta cDNA libraries bearing sample barcodes and UMIs. Via MiXCR, TCRdb re-called the 5' RACE reads, giving one row per CDR3 protein. The profile shows 55,000 to 65,000 distinct CDR3 sequences, over 7.5% of them singletons. CDR1 and CDR2 from the germline V gene are SGHRS and YFSETQ. This CDR3 has 15 residues. V lost 3 bases, J lost 8 bases, and 8 bases stayed unmatched. This receptor was obtained from a man aged 18 to 30 who had mild COVID-19 (a few samples of this study predate the infection). Cell type and time point are not known. Sequencing used PBMCs or a T cell subset sorted from them (not recorded which). The rearrangement links TRBV5-1 to TRBJ2-1; TRBD2 matches at 10 bases. Here the CDR3 DNA reads TGCGCCAGCAGCTACACCGGGACTAGCGCCGATGAGCAGTTCTTC. Its protein is CASSYTGTSADEQFF.